The 17 T cell receptor beta chains given below trace back to one sample, sequenced in a study of CD8 T cells in Susac syndrome (dated by TCRdb to about 2019). Libraries were built with the immunoSEQ multiplex PCR assay. RNA was extracted using the RNeasy kit, and roughly 0.5 to 1 ug of the RNA was reverse transcribed with random hexamers. Through fastp at Q25 and MiXCR, TCRdb rebuilt clones from the public reads, retaining in-frame beta chains. Rows are combined by CDR3 protein, so each entry shows the most common genes and DNA. For this sample the table gives some 150,000 distinct CDR3 sequences, of which around 95% were detected only once. Jointly, the top ten make up roughly 0.15% of the sample. What was sequenced was CD8+ T cells from PBMCs. Receptors were obtained from a human donor with multiple sclerosis.

The chain employs TRBV3-1 and TRBJ2-7, with 7 bases lining up with TRBD1. Trimming cost V 4 bases and J 1 base; bases outside gene matches: 7. Germline values: CDR1 LGHDT, CDR2 YNNKEL (reference sequence). This CDR3 has 15 amino acids. The CDR3 DNA reads TGTGCCAGCAGCCTGGGGCCAGGGGGTTCCTACGAGCAGTACGTC. This sequence encodes CASSLGPGGSYEQYV.

This sequence joins TRBV6-4 and TRBJ2-7; the match to TRBD1 covers 8 bases. Germline V lookup: CDR1 MRHNA, CDR2 SNTAGT. The CDR3 totals 13 residues. The CDR3 loop is CATLYRGSHEQYF. CDR3 coding DNA: TGTGCTACCCTCTACAGGGGGAGCCACGAGCAGTACTTC.

The J gene is TRBJ2-1, the V gene TRBV7-9, with 12 bases matching TRBD2. V lost 4 bases to trimming and J lost 4 bases; unmatched junction nucleotides: 5. The length of the CDR3 is 16 residues. Per germline, CDR1 SEHNR and CDR2 FQNEAQ (reference sequence). This chain's CDR3 is CASSSGLAGYYNEQFF. Here the CDR3 DNA reads TGTGCCAGCAGCTCCGGACTAGCGGGGTATTACAATGAGCAGTTCTTC.

V and J are TRBV27 and TRBJ1-6; D is undetermined. The CDR3 has 13 residues. The V gene's germline CDR1 is MNHEY and CDR2 SMNVEV (reference sequence). V was cut by 7 bases and J by 3 bases, with 7 bases left in between. The CDR3 protein is CASTYDYNSPLHF. The CDR3 DNA reads TGTGCCAGCACCTACGACTATAATTCACCCCTCCACTTT.

The J gene is TRBJ1-1, the V gene TRBV29-1; 7 nucleotides line up with TRBD1. CDR1 SQVTM and CDR2 ANQGSEA come from the germline V gene. CDR3 length equals 14 residues. The trim removed 7 bases at V and 6 bases at J, leaving 14 bases unmatched. This CDR3 reads CSAEGTVQTSEAFF. CDR3 nucleotide sequence: TGCAGCGCCGAAGGGACAGTGCAAACCTCTGAAGCTTTCTTT.

This chain uses TRBV27 with TRBJ1-2; TRBD1 is a possible D gene (6 bases). Trimming removed 8 bases at V and 8 bases at J, with 12 bases between. The germline CDR1 and CDR2 sequences are MNHEY and SMNVEV (reference sequence). The CDR3 spans 11 residues. CDR3 sequence: CASGGAEGYTF. The DNA of the CDR3 is TGTGCCAGCGGGGGGGCTGAGGGCTACACCTTC.

This rearrangement joins TRBV18 to TRBJ2-5, with no clear D. Germline CDR1 KGHSH, CDR2 LQKENI. CDR3 length equals 12 residues. The germline V and J ends were trimmed by 1 base and 6 bases, with 6 bases remaining between them. The CDR3 DNA sequence: TGTGCCAGCTCACCACAGAGAAAGACCCAGTACTTC. It encodes CASSPQRKTQYF.

The CDR3 DNA reads TGTGCCAGCAGTCCTCGGCCCCTAGCGGGGAAAGAGACCCAGTACTTC. Translating it yields CASSPRPLAGKETQYF. The chain is built from TRBV6-1 and TRBJ2-5; 9 bases map to TRBD2. There are 16 residues in the CDR3. Germline CDR1 is MNHNS and CDR2 is SASEGT. The V and J ends lost 5 bases and 3 bases, in that order; junction bases with no gene match: 10.

V gene TRBV30 combines with J gene TRBJ1-3; a possible D gene is TRBD1 (5 bases). The V end was cut by 3 bases, the J end by 2 bases, with 8 bases between. Germline CDR1 reads GTSNPN; CDR2 reads SVGIG (reference sequence). This CDR3 contains 13 residues. Here the CDR3 reads CAWSPGAGNTIYF. CDR3 sequence (DNA): TGTGCCTGGAGCCCGGGGGCTGGAAACACCATATATTTT.

The CDR3 here is CSVVGGEYNEQFF. The CDR3 DNA reads as TGCAGCGTTGTTGGCGGGGAGTACAATGAGCAGTTCTTC. The genes are TRBV29-1 and TRBJ2-1; weak D call: TRBD2 (6 bases). Per the germline V gene, CDR1 is SQVTM and CDR2 is ANQGSEA. The CDR3 is made up of 13 amino acids. With 4 bases removed from V and 4 bases from J, the gap between germline ends came to 11 bases.

This chain connects TRBV6-2 or TRBV6-3 to TRBJ2-7, with 8 bases identical to TRBD1. V was clipped by 7 bases and J by 4 bases; unmatched bases: 9. This CDR3 spans 14 amino acids. Germline CDR1 MNHEY, CDR2 SVGEGT. The chain's CDR3 is CASIPGTGPYEQYV. Here the CDR3 DNA reads TGTGCCAGCATTCCCGGGACAGGACCTTACGAGCAGTACGTC.

The V gene is TRBV7-6, the J gene TRBJ1-2, with D possibly being TRBD1 (5 bases). The CDR3 loop spans 15 amino acids. Germline values: CDR1 SGHVS, CDR2 FNYEAQ. The V and J ends lost 1 base and 1 base respectively, with 10 bases between them. CDR3 nucleotide sequence: TGTGCCAGCAGCTTAGAACCGGACAATAACTATGGCTACACCTTC. It yields the protein CASSLEPDNNYGYTF. The variable domain in full, with the rest retrieved from reference TRBV7-6 and TRBJ1-2, is GAGVSQSPRYKVTKRGQDVALRCDPISGHVSLYWYRQALGQGPEFLTYFNYEAQQDKSGLPNDRFSAERPEGSISTLTIQRTEQRDSAMYRCASSLEPDNNYGYTFGSGTRLTVV.

The V call is TRBV7-9, the J call TRBJ2-3; no firm D call. The CDR3 runs 16 residues. The V and J ends lost 4 bases and 0 bases respectively, with 14 bases between them. Germline V lookup: CDR1 SEHNR, CDR2 FQNEAQ (reference sequence). CDR3 region: CASSSPVPPSTDTQYF. The CDR3 region has the DNA TGTGCCAGCAGCTCCCCGGTCCCGCCTAGCACAGATACGCAGTATTTT.

V and J are TRBV20-1 and TRBJ1-1, with 7 positions matching TRBD1. J gave up 6 bases and V 2 bases, and 9 bases lay outside the gene matches. CDR1 and CDR2 (germline): DFQATT, SNEGSKA (reference sequence). The CDR3 has 14 amino acids. The CDR3 bases are TGCAGTGCTAGATTACAGGGGAAAGTGGCTGAAGCTTTCTTT. This sequence encodes CSARLQGKVAEAFF.

The rearrangement uses TRBV9 and TRBJ2-4; TRBD2 matches at 9 bases. The V and J ends lost 0 bases and 9 bases, in that order; junction bases with no gene match: 10. The CDR3 sequence is 16 residues long. Germline CDR1 and CDR2: SGDLS and YYNGEE. CDR3 protein: CASSVAGGGAGGIQYF. The CDR3 nucleotides read TGTGCCAGCAGCGTAGCCGGCGGGGGGGCCGGTGGCATTCAGTACTTC.

The V call is TRBV15, the J call TRBJ2-7, with TRBD1 matching over 7 bases. Germline lookup yields CDR1 LNHNV and CDR2 YYDKDF (reference sequence). The trim removed 0 bases at V and 3 bases at J, leaving 11 bases unmatched. This CDR3 has 17 residues. Here the CDR3 DNA reads TGTGCCACCAGCAGAGATGAGGGGACAGTCCTCGACTACGAGCAGTACTTC. Protein sequence: CATSRDEGTVLDYEQYF. Complete variable domain (other parts from reference TRBV15 and TRBJ2-7): DAMVIQNPRYQVTQFGKPVTLSCSQTLNHNVMYWYQQKSSQAPKLLFHYYDKDFNNEADTPDNFQSRRPNTSFCFLDIRSPGLGDTAMYLCATSRDEGTVLDYEQYFGPGTRLTVT.

The chain employs TRBV27 and TRBJ1-1, with D possibly TRBD1 on 6 matching bases. CDR3 length equals 14 residues. V lost 3 bases and J 2 bases, leaving 10 bases between the germline ends. Per the germline V gene, CDR1 is MNHEY and CDR2 is SMNVEV (reference sequence). CDR3 region: CASSLQGSNTEAFF. The DNA for the CDR3 is TGTGCCAGCAGTTTGCAGGGGTCAAACACTGAAGCTTTCTTT.